This T cell receptor (beta chain) stems from a study of OX40 agonist ivuxolimab in advanced cancers. For the study at large: People who had prior anti-PD-1, anti-PD-L1 or anti-CTLA-4 therapy could take part, and around 43% had some.

As for this clone: Its antigen is unidentified.

Produced via immunoSEQ multiplex PCR; TCRdb's table is partial and in-frame only. The sample contains 30,000 to 35,000 clones, 65% to 85% of which appear only once. Systemic immunosuppression or a history of autoimmune disease excluded patients. Sampled blood was obtained at baseline, cycle 4 day 1, and cycle 7 day 1. CDR3 size: 14 residues. V lost 2 bases to trimming and J lost 8 bases; unmatched junction nucleotides: 9. Germline V gene lookup returns CDR1 GTSNPN and CDR2 SVGIG (reference sequence). Study results and caveats: Partial responders at 0.1-3.0 mg/kg had among the lowest clonal expansion.

The TCR sequence derives from an adult with an advanced solid tumor such as melanoma, head and neck, liver or kidney cancer. The sequencing used CD4+ or CD8+ T cells sorted from blood, collected in a trial of the OX40 agonist ivuxolimab. The genes are TRBV30 and TRBJ2-1; 7 bases are shared with TRBD1. The CDR3 is CAWSTGVFGDEQFF. The CDR3 DNA reads TGTGCCTGGAGTACAGGGGTTTTCGGGGATGAGCAGTTCTTC.